The clone carrying this T cell receptor beta chain came up many times. These data are taken from a study of blood T cell repertoires in COVID-19. Overall study: T cells, B-cell-depleted T cells, or PBMCs provided the cDNA or gDNA that served as material.

Germline loops: CDR1 MGHRA, CDR2 YSYEKL. The CDR3 consists of 16 residues. Trimming took 1 base from V and 4 from J; bases not matched to a gene: 7. As originally analysed: The authors estimated nucleated cell counts from reference gene primer amplification. Profiled with immunoSEQ multiplex PCR; TCRdb holds only in-frame clones, not every one. Clone size and the V and J calls come from that table; the DNA yielded D and trimming. The sample includes about 200,000 clones, more than 75% of them seen just once. The source is a woman older than 75 with acute or convalescent COVID-19. The chain links TRBV4-1 to TRBJ2-1, with TRBD2 matching over 7 bases. The sequenced sample was peripheral blood. In DNA form, the CDR3 reads TGCGCCAGCAGCCAAGTGCGGCTAGCGGTTTACAATGAGCAGTTCTTC. Protein: CASSQVRLAVYNEQFF.